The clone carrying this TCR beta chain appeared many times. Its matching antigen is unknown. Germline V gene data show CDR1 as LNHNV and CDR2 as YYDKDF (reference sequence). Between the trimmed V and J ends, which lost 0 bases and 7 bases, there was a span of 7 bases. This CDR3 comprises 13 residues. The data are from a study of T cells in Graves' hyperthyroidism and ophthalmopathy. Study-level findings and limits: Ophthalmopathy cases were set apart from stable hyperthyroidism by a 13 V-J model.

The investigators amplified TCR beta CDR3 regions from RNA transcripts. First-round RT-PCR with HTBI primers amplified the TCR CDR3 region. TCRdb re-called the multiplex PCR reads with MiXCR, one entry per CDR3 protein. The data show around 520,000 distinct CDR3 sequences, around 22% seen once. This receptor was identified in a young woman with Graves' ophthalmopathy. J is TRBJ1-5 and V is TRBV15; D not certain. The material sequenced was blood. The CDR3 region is CATSRDIPQPQHF. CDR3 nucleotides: TGTGCCACCAGCAGAGATATCCCGCAGCCCCAGCATTTT. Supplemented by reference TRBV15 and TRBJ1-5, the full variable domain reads DAMVIQNPRYQVTQFGKPVTLSCSQTLNHNVMYWYQQKSSQAPKLLFHYYDKDFNNEADTPDNFQSRRPNTSFCFLDIRSPGLGDTAMYLCATSRDIPQPQHFGDGTRLSIL.